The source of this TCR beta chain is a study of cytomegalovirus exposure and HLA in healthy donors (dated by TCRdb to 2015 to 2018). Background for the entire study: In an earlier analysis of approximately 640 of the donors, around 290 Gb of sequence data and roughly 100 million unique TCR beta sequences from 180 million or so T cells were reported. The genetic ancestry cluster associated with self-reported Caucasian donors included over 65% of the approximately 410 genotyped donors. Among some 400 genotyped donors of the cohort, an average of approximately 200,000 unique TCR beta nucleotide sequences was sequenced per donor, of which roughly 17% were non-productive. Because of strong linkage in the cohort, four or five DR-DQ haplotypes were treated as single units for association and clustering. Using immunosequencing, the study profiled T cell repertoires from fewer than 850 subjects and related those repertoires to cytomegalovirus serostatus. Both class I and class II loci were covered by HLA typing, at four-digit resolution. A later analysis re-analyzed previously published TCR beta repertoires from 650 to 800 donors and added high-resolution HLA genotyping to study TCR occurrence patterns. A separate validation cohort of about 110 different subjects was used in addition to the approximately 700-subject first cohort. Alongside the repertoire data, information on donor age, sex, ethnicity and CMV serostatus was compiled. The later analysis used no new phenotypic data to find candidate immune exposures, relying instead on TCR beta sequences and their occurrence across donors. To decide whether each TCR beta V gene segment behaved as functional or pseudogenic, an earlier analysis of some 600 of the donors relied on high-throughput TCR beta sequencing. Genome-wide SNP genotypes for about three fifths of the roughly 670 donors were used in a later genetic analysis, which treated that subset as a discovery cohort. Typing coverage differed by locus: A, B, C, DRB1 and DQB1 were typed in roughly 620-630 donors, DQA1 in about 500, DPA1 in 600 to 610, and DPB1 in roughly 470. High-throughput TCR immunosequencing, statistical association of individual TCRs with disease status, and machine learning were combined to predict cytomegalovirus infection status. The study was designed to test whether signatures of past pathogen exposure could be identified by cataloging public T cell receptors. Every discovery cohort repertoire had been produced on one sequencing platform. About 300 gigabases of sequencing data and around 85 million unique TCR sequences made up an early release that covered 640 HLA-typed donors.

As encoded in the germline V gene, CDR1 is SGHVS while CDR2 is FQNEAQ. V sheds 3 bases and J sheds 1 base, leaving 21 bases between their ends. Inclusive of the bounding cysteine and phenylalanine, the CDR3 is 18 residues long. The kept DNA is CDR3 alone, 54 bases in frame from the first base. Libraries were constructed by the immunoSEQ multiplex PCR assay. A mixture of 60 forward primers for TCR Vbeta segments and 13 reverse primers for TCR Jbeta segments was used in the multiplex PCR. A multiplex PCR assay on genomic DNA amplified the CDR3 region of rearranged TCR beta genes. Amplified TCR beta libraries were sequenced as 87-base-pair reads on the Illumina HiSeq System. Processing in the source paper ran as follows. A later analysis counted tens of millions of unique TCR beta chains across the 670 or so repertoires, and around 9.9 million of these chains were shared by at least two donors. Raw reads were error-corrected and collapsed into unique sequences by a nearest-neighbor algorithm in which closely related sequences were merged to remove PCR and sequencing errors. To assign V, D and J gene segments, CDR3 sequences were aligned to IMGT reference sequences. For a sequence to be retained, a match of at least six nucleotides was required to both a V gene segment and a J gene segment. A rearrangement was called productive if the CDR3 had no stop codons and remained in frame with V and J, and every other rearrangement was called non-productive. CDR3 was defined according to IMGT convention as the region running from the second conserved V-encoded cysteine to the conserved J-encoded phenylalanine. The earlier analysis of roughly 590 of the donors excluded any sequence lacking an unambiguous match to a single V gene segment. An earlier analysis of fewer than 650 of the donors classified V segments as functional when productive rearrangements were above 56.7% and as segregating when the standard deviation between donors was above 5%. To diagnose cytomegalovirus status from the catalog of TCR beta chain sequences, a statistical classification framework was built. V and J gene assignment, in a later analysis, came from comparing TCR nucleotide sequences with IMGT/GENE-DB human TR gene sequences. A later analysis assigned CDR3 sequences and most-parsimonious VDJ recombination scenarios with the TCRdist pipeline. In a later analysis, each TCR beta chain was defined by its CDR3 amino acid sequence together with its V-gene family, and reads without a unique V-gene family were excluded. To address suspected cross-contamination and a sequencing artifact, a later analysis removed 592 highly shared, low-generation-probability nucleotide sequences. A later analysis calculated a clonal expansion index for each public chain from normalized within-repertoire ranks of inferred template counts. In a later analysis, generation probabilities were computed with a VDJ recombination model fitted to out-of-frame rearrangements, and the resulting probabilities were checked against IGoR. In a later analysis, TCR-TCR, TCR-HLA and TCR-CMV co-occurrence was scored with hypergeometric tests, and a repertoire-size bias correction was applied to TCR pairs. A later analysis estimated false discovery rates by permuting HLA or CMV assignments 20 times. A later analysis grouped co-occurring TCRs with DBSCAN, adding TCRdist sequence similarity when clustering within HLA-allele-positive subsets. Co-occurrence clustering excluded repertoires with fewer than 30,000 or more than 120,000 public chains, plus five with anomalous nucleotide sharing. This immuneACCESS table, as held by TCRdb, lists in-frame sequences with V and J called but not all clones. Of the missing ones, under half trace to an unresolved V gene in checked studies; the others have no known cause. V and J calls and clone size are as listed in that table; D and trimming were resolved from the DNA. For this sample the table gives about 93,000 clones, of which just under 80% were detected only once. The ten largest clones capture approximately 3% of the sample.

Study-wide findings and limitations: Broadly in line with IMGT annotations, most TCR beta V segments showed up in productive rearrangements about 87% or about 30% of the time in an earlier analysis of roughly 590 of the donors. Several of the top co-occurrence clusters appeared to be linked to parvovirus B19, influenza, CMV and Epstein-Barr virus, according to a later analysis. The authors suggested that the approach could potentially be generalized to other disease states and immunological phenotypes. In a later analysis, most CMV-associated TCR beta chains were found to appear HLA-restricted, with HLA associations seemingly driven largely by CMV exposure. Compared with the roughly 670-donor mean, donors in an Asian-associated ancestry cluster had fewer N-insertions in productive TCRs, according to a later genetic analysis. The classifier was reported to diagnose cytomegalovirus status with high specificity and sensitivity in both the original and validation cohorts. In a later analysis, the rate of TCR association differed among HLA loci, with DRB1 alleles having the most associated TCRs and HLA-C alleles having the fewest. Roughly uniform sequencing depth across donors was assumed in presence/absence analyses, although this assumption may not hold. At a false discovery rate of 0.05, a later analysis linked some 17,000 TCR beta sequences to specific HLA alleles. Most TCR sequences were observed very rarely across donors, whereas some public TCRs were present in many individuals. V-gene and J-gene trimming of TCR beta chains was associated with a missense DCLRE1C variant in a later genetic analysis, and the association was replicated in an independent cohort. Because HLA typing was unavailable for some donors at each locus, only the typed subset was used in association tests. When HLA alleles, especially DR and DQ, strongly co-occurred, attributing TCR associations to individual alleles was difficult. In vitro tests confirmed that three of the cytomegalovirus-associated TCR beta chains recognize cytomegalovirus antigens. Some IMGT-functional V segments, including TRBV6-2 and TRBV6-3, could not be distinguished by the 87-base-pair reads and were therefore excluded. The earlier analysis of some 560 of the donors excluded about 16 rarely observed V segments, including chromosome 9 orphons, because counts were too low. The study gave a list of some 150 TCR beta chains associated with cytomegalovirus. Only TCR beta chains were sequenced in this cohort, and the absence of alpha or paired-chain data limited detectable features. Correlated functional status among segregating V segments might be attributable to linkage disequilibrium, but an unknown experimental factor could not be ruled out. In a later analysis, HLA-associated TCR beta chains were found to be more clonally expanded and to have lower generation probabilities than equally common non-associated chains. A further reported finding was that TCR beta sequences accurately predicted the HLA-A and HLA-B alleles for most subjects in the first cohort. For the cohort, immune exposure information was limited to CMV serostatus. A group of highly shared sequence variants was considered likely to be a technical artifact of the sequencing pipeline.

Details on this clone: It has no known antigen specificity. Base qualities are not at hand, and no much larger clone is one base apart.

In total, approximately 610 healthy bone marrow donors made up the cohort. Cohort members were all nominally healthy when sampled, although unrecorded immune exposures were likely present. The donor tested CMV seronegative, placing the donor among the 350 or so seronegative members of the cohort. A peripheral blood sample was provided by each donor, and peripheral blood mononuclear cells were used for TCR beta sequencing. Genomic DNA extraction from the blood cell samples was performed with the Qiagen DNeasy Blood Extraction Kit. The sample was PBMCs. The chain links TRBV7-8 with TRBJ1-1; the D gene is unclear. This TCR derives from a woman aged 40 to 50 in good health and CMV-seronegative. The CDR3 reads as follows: CASSFPRDHREGNTEAFF. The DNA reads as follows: TGTGCCAGCAGCTTTCCACGCGACCACCGTGAGGGGAACACTGAAGCTTTCTTT.